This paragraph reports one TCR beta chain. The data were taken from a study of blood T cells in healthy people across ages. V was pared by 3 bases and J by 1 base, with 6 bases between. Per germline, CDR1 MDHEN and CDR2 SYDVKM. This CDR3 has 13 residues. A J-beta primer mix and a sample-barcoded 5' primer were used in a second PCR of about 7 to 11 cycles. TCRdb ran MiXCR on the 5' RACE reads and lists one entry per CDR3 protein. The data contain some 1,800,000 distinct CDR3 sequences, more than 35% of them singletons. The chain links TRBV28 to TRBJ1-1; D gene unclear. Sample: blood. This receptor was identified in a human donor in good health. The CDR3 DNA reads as TGTGCCAGCAGTTTGATCTGGAACACTGAAGCTTTCTTT. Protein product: CASSLIWNTEAFF.